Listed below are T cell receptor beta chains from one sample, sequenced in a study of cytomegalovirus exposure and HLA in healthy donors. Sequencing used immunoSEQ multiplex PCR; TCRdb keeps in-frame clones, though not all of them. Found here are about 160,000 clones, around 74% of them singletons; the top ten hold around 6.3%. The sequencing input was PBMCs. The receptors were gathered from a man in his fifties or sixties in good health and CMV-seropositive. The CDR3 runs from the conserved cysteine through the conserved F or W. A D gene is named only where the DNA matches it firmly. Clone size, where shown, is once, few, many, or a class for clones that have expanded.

cdr3_aa: CASSEQGRYF
cdr3_nt: TGTGCCAGCAGTGAGCAGGGTAGGTATTTT
cdr3_length: 10
clone_size: NA
v_call: TRBV2
d_call: NA
j_call: TRBJ1-3

cdr3_aa: CASREWGTGNTGELFF
cdr3_nt: TGCGCCAGCAGAGAATGGGGGACAGGGAACACCGGGGAGCTGTTTTTT
cdr3_length: 16
clone_size: NA
v_call: TRBV5-1
d_call: TRBD1
j_call: TRBJ2-2

cdr3_aa: CASSLGHTNNEQFF
cdr3_nt: TGTGCCAGCAGCTTAGGGCATACCAACAATGAGCAGTTCTTC
cdr3_length: 14
clone_size: NA
v_call: TRBV11-3
d_call: NA
j_call: TRBJ2-1

cdr3_aa: CASSEATVGYQETQYF
cdr3_nt: TGTGCCAGCAGTGAAGCGACAGTGGGTTACCAAGAGACCCAGTACTTC
cdr3_length: 16
clone_size: few
v_call: TRBV6-1
d_call: NA
j_call: TRBJ2-5

cdr3_aa: CASSVGGTSGSYEQYF
cdr3_nt: TGTGCCAGCAGCGTAGGGGGGACTAGCGGGTCCTACGAGCAGTACTTC
cdr3_length: 16
clone_size: NA
v_call: TRBV9
d_call: TRBD2
j_call: TRBJ2-7

cdr3_aa: CASSMSQGQSFYNEQFF
cdr3_nt: TGTGCCAGTAGTATGTCTCAGGGACAGAGTTTTTACAATGAGCAGTTCTTC
cdr3_length: 17
clone_size: few
v_call: TRBV19
d_call: TRBD1
j_call: TRBJ2-1

cdr3_aa: CASSTPRDRGPNTGELFF
cdr3_nt: TGTGCCAGTAGTACCCCCCGGGACAGGGGCCCGAACACCGGGGAGCTGTTTTTT
cdr3_length: 18
clone_size: once
v_call: TRBV19
d_call: TRBD1
j_call: TRBJ2-2

cdr3_aa: CASSSPGGVNTGELFF
cdr3_nt: TGTGCCAGCAGTTCTCCGGGGGGGGTGAACACCGGGGAGCTGTTTTTT
cdr3_length: 16
clone_size: once
v_call: TRBV28
d_call: TRBD2
j_call: TRBJ2-2

cdr3_aa: CASRKDGLREQYF
cdr3_nt: TGTGCCAGCAGGAAAGACGGGCTTCGGGAGCAGTACTTC
cdr3_length: 13
clone_size: NA
v_call: TRBV27
d_call: NA
j_call: TRBJ2-5

cdr3_aa: CASSGQGARSQPQHF
cdr3_nt: TGTGCCAGCAGCGGACAGGGGGCTCGTAGTCAGCCCCAGCATTTT
cdr3_length: 15
clone_size: NA
v_call: TRBV2
d_call: TRBD1
j_call: TRBJ1-5

cdr3_aa: CASSTLDRGWDEQYF
cdr3_nt: TGTGCCAGCAGCACCTTGGACAGGGGATGGGACGAGCAGTACTTC
cdr3_length: 15
clone_size: NA
v_call: TRBV11-1
d_call: TRBD1
j_call: TRBJ2-7

cdr3_aa: CASSLFGGQGYEQYF
cdr3_nt: TGCGCCAGCAGCCTGTTCGGGGGACAGGGCTACGAGCAGTACTTC
cdr3_length: 15
clone_size: NA
v_call: TRBV5-1
d_call: TRBD1
j_call: TRBJ2-7

cdr3_aa: CASSYLGTGNPGELFF
cdr3_nt: TGTGCCAGCAGTTACCTTGGGACAGGGAATCCCGGGGAGCTGTTTTTT
cdr3_length: 16
clone_size: NA
v_call: TRBV6-5
d_call: TRBD1
j_call: TRBJ2-2

cdr3_aa: CASSVAGSTDTQYF
cdr3_nt: TGTGCCAGCAGCGTAGCAGGTAGCACAGATACGCAGTATTTT
cdr3_length: 14
clone_size: NA
v_call: TRBV9
d_call: NA
j_call: TRBJ2-3

cdr3_aa: CASSSRSYEQYF
cdr3_nt: TGTGCCAGCAGTTCTCGGTCCTACGAGCAGTACTTC
cdr3_length: 12
clone_size: NA
v_call: TRBV28
d_call: NA
j_call: TRBJ2-7

cdr3_aa: CASTMTGTASYEQYF
cdr3_nt: TGTGCCAGCACGATGACCGGGACAGCCTCCTACGAGCAGTACTTC
cdr3_length: 15
clone_size: once
v_call: TRBV28
d_call: TRBD1
j_call: TRBJ2-7

cdr3_aa: CASTGTSGSNEQFF
cdr3_nt: TGTGCCAGCACCGGGACTAGCGGGAGTAATGAGCAGTTCTTC
cdr3_length: 14
clone_size: NA
v_call: TRBV2
d_call: TRBD2
j_call: TRBJ2-1

cdr3_aa: CASSNPSGNMGETQYF
cdr3_nt: TGCGCCAGCAGCAACCCTAGCGGGAACATGGGGGAGACCCAGTACTTC
cdr3_length: 16
clone_size: NA
v_call: TRBV5-1
d_call: TRBD2
j_call: TRBJ2-5

cdr3_aa: CASSLDASGASYEQYF
cdr3_nt: TGCGCCAGCAGCTTGGACGCTAGCGGGGCCTCCTACGAGCAGTACTTC
cdr3_length: 16
clone_size: NA
v_call: TRBV5-1
d_call: TRBD2
j_call: TRBJ2-7

cdr3_aa: CASSTPSGRVYEQYF
cdr3_nt: TGTGCCAGCAGTACCCCTAGCGGGAGGGTCTACGAGCAGTACTTC
cdr3_length: 15
clone_size: NA
v_call: TRBV28
d_call: TRBD2
j_call: TRBJ2-7

cdr3_aa: CASIIAGAGGEQYF
cdr3_nt: TGTGCCAGCATCATAGCGGGAGCCGGAGGAGAGCAGTACTTC
cdr3_length: 14
clone_size: NA
v_call: TRBV2
d_call: TRBD2
j_call: TRBJ2-7

cdr3_aa: CASSAGGDRETQYF
cdr3_nt: TGTGCTAGCAGCGCGGGCGGGGACCGGGAGACCCAGTACTTC
cdr3_length: 14
clone_size: NA
v_call: TRBV7-7
d_call: NA
j_call: TRBJ2-5

cdr3_aa: CASSFPLKRGNYGYTF
cdr3_nt: TGTGCCAGCAGTTTCCCTTTGAAGAGAGGTAACTATGGCTACACCTTC
cdr3_length: 16
clone_size: NA
v_call: TRBV28
d_call: NA
j_call: TRBJ1-2

cdr3_aa: CASGFGSEAFF
cdr3_nt: TGTGCTAGTGGTTTTGGGAGTGAAGCTTTCTTT
cdr3_length: 11
clone_size: few
v_call: TRBV12-5
d_call: NA
j_call: TRBJ1-1